This TCR beta chain came from a study of blood T cell repertoires in COVID-19. Study-wide background: COVID-19 samples, acute and convalescent, were from the United States, Italy and Spain. Nucleic acid was either cDNA or gDNA, and it came from T cells, B-cell-depleted T cells, or PBMCs.

Germline V gene sequence: CDR1 SGHRS, CDR2 YFSETQ. The germline V and J ends were trimmed by 7 bases and 1 base, with 11 bases remaining between them. The CDR3 consists of 13 residues. Methods used by the authors: Quantification of nucleated cells was approximated via reference gene primer amplification. Data came from immunoSEQ multiplex PCR; TCRdb stores just in-frame clones and leaves some out. That table is the source of V, J and clone size, and D and trimming were worked out from the DNA. The table includes about 88,000 clones, about 90% detected once. V usage is TRBV5-1 and J usage is TRBJ1-2; a weak D match, TRBD1 (6 bases). Sequencing was carried out using peripheral blood. The TCR comes from a human donor with active COVID-19. The donor label of this sample is uncertain. CDR3 in DNA: TGCGCCAGCGGGGCGGACAGTAACTATGGCTACACCTTC. This codes for CASGADSNYGYTF.